One and the same sample provided the 18 T cell receptor beta chains below, sequenced in a study of cytomegalovirus exposure and HLA in healthy donors. Primers for the PCR totalled 60 Vbeta and 13 Jbeta. Using immunoSEQ multiplex PCR, the repertoire was profiled, and TCRdb retains in-frame clones only, with some absent. In total, the table holds about 140,000 clones. What was sequenced was PBMCs. These receptor sequences come from a man between 40 and 49 years old in good health and CMV-seronegative.

This chain links TRBV18 with TRBJ2-7; perhaps TRBD1 as D (6 bases). Germline-derived CDR1 and CDR2 are KGHSH and LQKENI. CDR3 length equals 14 residues. V was cut by 6 bases and J by 2 bases, with 14 bases left in between. The CDR3 DNA reads as TGTGCCAGCTCTGCCGGGACAATCCCCTACGAGCAGTACTTC. Its protein is CASSAGTIPYEQYF.

V gene TRBV9 combines with J gene TRBJ1-1; possibly TRBD1 for D (6 bases). CDR1 and CDR2 from the germline V gene are SGDLS and YYNGEE. The CDR3 contains 16 residues. The V and J ends lost 3 bases and 0 bases respectively, with 15 bases between them. CDR3 DNA: TGTGCCAGCAGCGCCTCACCCGGACAGATGAACACTGAAGCTTTCTTT. Residues: CASSASPGQMNTEAFF.

The chain's CDR3 is CSARAGEAFF. The CDR3 DNA is TGCAGTGCTAGGGCGGGTGAAGCTTTCTTT. The rearrangement uses TRBV20-1 and TRBJ1-1; D uncertain. V lost 3 bases to trimming and J lost 7 bases, with 6 bases between them. The germline CDR1 and CDR2 sequences are DFQATT and SNEGSKA (reference sequence). The CDR3 consists of 10 residues.

The CDR3: CASSLGPAGRSTGELFF. CDR3 sequence (DNA): TGTGCCAGCAGCCTGGGTCCAGCAGGGAGGAGCACCGGGGAGCTGTTTTTT. The chain is built from TRBV5-5 and TRBJ2-2; a possible D gene is TRBD2 (6 bases). This CDR3 has 17 residues. Trimming shortened V by 4 bases and J by 4 bases, and 20 bases separated the two germline ends. The germline CDR1 and CDR2 sequences are SGHKS and YYEKEE (reference sequence).

V and J are TRBV6-5 and TRBJ2-5, with TRBD1 identical over 7 bases. The J call is in doubt because the DNA end fits TRBJ2-7 better. The CDR3 length is 14 residues. Per germline, CDR1 MNHEY and CDR2 SVGAGI. CDR3 loop: CASRRGRGWNEQYF. CDR3 in DNA: TGTGCCAGCAGGAGGGGCAGGGGGTGGAACGAGCAGTACTTC.

J is TRBJ2-1 and V is TRBV6-1; 8 bases are a match to TRBD2. Germline lookup yields CDR1 MNHNS and CDR2 SASEGT. Trimming cost V 4 bases and J 9 bases; bases outside gene matches: 11. The CDR3 loop spans 15 amino acids. The CDR3 DNA follows: TGTGCCAGCAGTGTTCCGGGGGGGACATTAGGTGAGCAGTTCTTC. Translation: CASSVPGGTLGEQFF.

The chain uses TRBV7-2 and TRBJ2-7; D possibly corresponds to TRBD1 (5 bases). Trimming removed 4 bases at V and 2 bases at J, with 12 bases between. This CDR3 is built from 14 residues. CDR1 SGHTA and CDR2 FQGNSA come from the germline V gene. For the CDR3, the DNA is TGTGCCAGCAGCTCGGATCAGGGAACCTACGAGCAGTACTTC. Its translation is CASSSDQGTYEQYF.

The chain uses TRBV5-5 and TRBJ1-1; D call uncertain. V lost 0 bases, J lost 4 bases, and 7 bases lay in between. Germline CDR1 SGHKS, CDR2 YYEKEE (reference sequence). This CDR3 spans 13 amino acids. The CDR3 spells CASSLAAGTEAFF. For the CDR3, the DNA is TGTGCCAGCAGCTTGGCCGCGGGCACTGAAGCTTTCTTT.

This sequence joins TRBV6-5 and TRBJ1-2; D not certain. Germline CDR1 MNHEY, CDR2 SVGAGI. V was clipped by 1 base and J by 6 bases, with 6 bases between them. The CDR3 consists of 12 residues. The DNA of the CDR3 is TGTGCCAGCAGTTACTTAGGAGATGGCTACACCTTC. It translates to CASSYLGDGYTF.

The chain is built from TRBV7-3 and TRBJ1-2; 7 positions match TRBD1. CDR1 is SGHTA, CDR2 FQGTGA, per germline. The length of the CDR3 is 13 residues. J was trimmed by 8 bases and V by 4 bases; bases with no gene match: 7. The CDR3 is CASSYDRDGGYTF. The CDR3 DNA sequence: TGTGCCAGCAGCTATGACAGGGACGGCGGCTACACCTTC.

The chain links TRBV6-6 to TRBJ1-1; no clear D. The ends were cut back, 4 bases at V and 1 base at J, with 7 bases in the middle. The V gene's germline CDR1 is MNHNY and CDR2 SVGAGI (reference sequence). The CDR3 is made up of 13 amino acids. CDR3 in amino acids: CASSSLRNTEAFF. The CDR3 DNA follows: TGTGCCAGCAGTTCCCTAAGGAACACTGAAGCTTTCTTT.

The CDR3 bases are TGTGCCAGCAGCTCGAAGGGCGCCGGAGTGGGGAGAGATACGCAGTATTTT. It translates to CASSSKGAGVGRDTQYF. The genes are TRBV7-3 and TRBJ2-3, with D possibly being TRBD2 (5 bases). The V end lost 4 bases, the J end lost 5 bases, and 22 bases lay between the germline ends. The CDR3 is 17 residues long. Germline V gene data show CDR1 as SGHTA and CDR2 as FQGTGA.

The chain joins TRBV5-1 to TRBJ2-1; 12 bases align to TRBD2. This CDR3 contains 15 residues. The germline CDR1 and CDR2 sequences are SGHRS and YFSETQ. After removal of 4 bases from V and 7 bases from J, the junction contained 6 bases not matched to a gene. The CDR3 DNA follows: TGCGCCAGCAGCATGCTAGCGGGGGGGCAAAATGAGCAGTTCTTC. It is translated as CASSMLAGGQNEQFF. Using reference TRBV5-1 and TRBJ2-1 for the parts outside the CDR3, the full variable domain is KAGVTQTPRYLIKTRGQQVTLSCSPISGHRSVSWYQQTPGQGLQFLFEYFSETQRNKGNFPGRFSGRQFSNSRSEMNVSTLELGDSALYLCASSMLAGGQNEQFFGPGTRLTVL.

V is TRBV10-3 and J is TRBJ2-5; weak D call: TRBD1 (5 bases). The V end lost 11 bases, the J end lost 5 bases, and 12 bases lay between the germline ends. CDR3 length equals 11 residues. Germline V gene lookup returns CDR1 ENHRY and CDR2 SYGVKD. CDR3 sequence: CAGAARETQYF. In DNA form, the CDR3 reads TGTGCCGGGGCAGCGCGGGAGACCCAGTACTTC.

V usage is TRBV18 and J usage is TRBJ1-2, with D possibly TRBD1 on 5 matching bases. V lost 6 bases, J lost 0 bases, and 14 bases lay in between. From germline, CDR1 is KGHSH and CDR2 LQKENI. The CDR3 totals 15 residues. CDR3 region: CASSYGQTTNYGYTF. DNA of the CDR3: TGTGCCAGCTCCTACGGACAAACCACTAACTATGGCTACACCTTC. Full variable domain (missing parts from reference TRBV18 and TRBJ1-2): NAGVMQNPRHLVRRRGQEARLRCSPMKGHSHVYWYRQLPEEGLKFMVYLQKENIIDESGMPKERFSAEFPKEGPSILRIQQVVRGDSAAYFCASSYGQTTNYGYTFGSGTRLTVV.

This sequence joins TRBV11-2 and TRBJ1-4; the match to TRBD1 covers 9 bases. The CDR3 is 14 amino acids. The V and J ends lost 5 bases and 5 bases, in that order; junction bases with no gene match: 3. Per the germline V gene, CDR1 is SGHAT and CDR2 is FQNNGV. In DNA form, the CDR3 reads TGTGCCAGCAGCCAACAGGGGGCGAATGAAAAACTGTTTTTT. It specifies CASSQQGANEKLFF.

The CDR3 reads CAIRDREAYGYTF. The CDR3 region has the DNA TGTGCCATCAGGGATCGGGAGGCATATGGCTACACCTTC. The rearrangement joins TRBV10-3 to TRBJ1-2, with D hard to call. The CDR3 totals 13 residues. Germline lookup yields CDR1 ENHRY and CDR2 SYGVKD. Between the trimmed V and J ends, which lost 6 bases and 5 bases, there was a span of 13 bases.

The rearrangement uses TRBV5-1 and TRBJ1-6; perhaps TRBD1 as D (6 bases). Germline-derived CDR1 and CDR2 are SGHRS and YFSETQ. The CDR3 is 12 residues long. With 5 bases removed from V and 6 bases from J, the gap between germline ends came to 6 bases. In nucleotides, the CDR3 is TGCGCCAGCAGACAGGGTAATTCACCCCTCCACTTT. Protein product: CASRQGNSPLHF.